The 21 T cell receptor beta chains below come from one sample, sequenced in a study of cytomegalovirus exposure and HLA in healthy donors (TCRdb year 2017). Receptors were amplified or captured by the immunoSEQ multiplex PCR assay. The multiplex PCR relied on a mix of 60 forward primers for TCR Vbeta segments and 13 reverse primers for TCR Jbeta segments. TCRdb took over this immuneACCESS table, retaining in-frame rearrangements with V and J assigned. Such tables are incomplete; in checked studies, under half of the missing clones stem from an unresolved V gene, and the remainder is unexplained. Recorded for this sample are about 300,000 clones; roughly 85% of them occurred a single time. Of the sample, roughly 4% falls within the top ten clones. The specimen was PBMCs. The receptor set was obtained from a man in his forties in good health and CMV-seropositive.

This clone was detected only once. A junction end diverges from the germline sequence, so it may reflect a read error. The V and J genes are TRBV7-9 and TRBJ1-1; D gene unclear. Germline values: CDR1 SEHNR, CDR2 FQNEAQ (reference sequence). This CDR3 is 15 amino acids long. This CDR3 reads CSSSSLGREYTEAFF. The CDR3 DNA is TGTTCCAGCAGCTCACTCGGTCGGGAGTACACTGAAGCTTTCTTT. The full variable domain, completed using reference TRBV7-9 and TRBJ1-1, is DTGVSQNPRHKITKRGQNVTFRCDPISEHNRLYWYRQTLGQGPEFLTYFQNEAQLEKSRLLSDRFSAERPKGSFSTLEIQRTEQGDSAMYLCSSSSLGREYTEAFFGQGTRLTVV.

The chain joins TRBV21-1 to TRBJ2-7; the DNA was not compared with TRBD1, the D call given in the table. TRBV21-1 is deemed a pseudogene. The CDR3 covers 15 residues. CDR3 nucleotides: TGTGCCAGCACCTTCGGTTGGGACAGGGGCTCCGAGCAGTACTTC. Amino acids: CASTFGWDRGSEQYF.

The V and J genes are TRBV7-6 and TRBJ2-7; tentatively, D is TRBD2 (7 bases). Germline V lookup: CDR1 SGHVS, CDR2 FNYEAQ. The V end was cut by 2 bases, the J end by 5 bases, with 13 bases between. The CDR3 loop spans 14 amino acids. The CDR3 region is CASSLSGGQDEQYF. Here the CDR3 DNA reads TGTGCCAGCAGCTTATCCGGGGGGCAAGACGAGCAGTACTTC.

The chain carries TRBV28 and TRBJ2-5; tentatively, D is TRBD1 (5 bases). Between the trimmed V and J ends, which lost 2 bases and 5 bases, there was a span of 15 bases. The germline CDR1 and CDR2 sequences are MDHEN and SYDVKM. This CDR3 is 15 amino acids long. CDR3 DNA: TGTGCCAGCAGTTTACTCGCAGGGCGTGCGGAGACCCAGTACTTC. Translating gives CASSLLAGRAETQYF.

The chain uses TRBV2 and TRBJ2-1; 8 bases are a match to TRBD2. The CDR3 loop spans 15 amino acids. Germline V lookup: CDR1 SNHLY, CDR2 FYNNEI. V shed 3 bases and J 8 bases; nucleotides not matched to a gene: 9. CDR3 DNA sequence: TGTGCCAGCAGTGATAGGGCCAGCGGGAGTTATGAGCAGTTCTTC. This sequence encodes CASSDRASGSYEQFF.

The J gene is TRBJ2-7, the V gene TRBV7-3; 9 bases are shared with TRBD1. V gave up 1 base and J gave up 3 bases; unmatched junction bases: 13. Germline assignment: CDR1 SGHTA and CDR2 FQGTGA. The CDR3 runs 18 residues. The CDR3 spells CASSLRGAPGQGNYEQYF. CDR3 coding DNA: TGTGCCAGCAGCTTAAGGGGTGCCCCGGGACAGGGTAACTACGAGCAGTACTTC.

The gene calls are TRBV5-4 and TRBJ1-6; 7 bases are a match to TRBD1. Germline assignment: CDR1 SGHNT and CDR2 YYREEE (reference sequence). This CDR3 has 13 amino acids. The trim removed 4 bases at V and 10 bases at J, leaving 5 bases unmatched. The CDR3 loop is CASSGGQTSPLHF. DNA for the CDR3: TGTGCCAGCAGCGGGGGACAGACCTCACCCCTCCACTTT.

This CDR3 reads CASSLQADTQYF. CDR3 nucleotides: TGTGCCAGCAGCCTACAGGCAGATACGCAGTATTTT. The rearrangement joins TRBV7-6 to TRBJ2-3, with TRBD1 as a possible D gene (5 bases). The V gene's germline CDR1 is SGHVS and CDR2 FNYEAQ. V lost 5 bases and J lost 4, with 7 bases in between. This CDR3 comprises 12 residues. The full variable domain, rest sourced from reference TRBV7-6 and TRBJ2-3, is GAGVSQSPRYKVTKRGQDVALRCDPISGHVSLYWYRQALGQGPEFLTYFNYEAQQDKSGLPNDRFSAERPEGSISTLTIQRTEQRDSAMYRCASSLQADTQYFGPGTRLTVL.

This clone was seen only a few times. J is TRBJ1-4 and V is TRBV30; tentatively, D is TRBD1 (5 bases). Trimming took 2 bases from V and 6 from J, leaving 13 bases between them. The CDR3 has 14 amino acids. The V gene's germline CDR1 is GTSNPN and CDR2 SVGIG (reference sequence). The CDR3 DNA sequence: TGTGCCTGGAGTTTGGCAGGGTTGGATGAAAAACTGTTTTTT. Translation: CAWSLAGLDEKLFF.

V is TRBV4-2 and J is TRBJ2-7; no clear D. V was pared by 0 bases and J by 2 bases, with 11 bases between. The length of the CDR3 is 15 residues. Looked up from germline, CDR1 is LGHNA and CDR2 is YNFKEQ. The CDR3 DNA is TGTGCCAGCAGCCAAGATTCGCTGGGCCCCTACGAGCAGTACTTC. Translation: CASSQDSLGPYEQYF.

This chain uses TRBV7-9 with TRBJ2-6; 7 bases are a match to TRBD1. Losses at the gene ends were 5 bases for V and 2 bases for J; bases not matched to a gene: 3. This CDR3 region has 15 residues. CDR1 is SEHNR and CDR2 is FQNEAQ in the germline V gene (reference sequence). Written as DNA, the CDR3 is TGTGCCAGCAGCCCAACAGGGGCTGGGGCCAACGTCCTGACTTTC. Translated, it gives CASSPTGAGANVLTF.

The V call is TRBV5-1, the J call TRBJ1-1; the match to TRBD1 covers 9 bases. This CDR3 spans 13 amino acids. V was pared by 5 bases and J by 5 bases, with 4 bases of the junction left unmatched. Germline V gives CDR1 SGHRS, CDR2 YFSETQ. The CDR3 DNA reads TGCGCCAGCAGATCAGGACAGGGGACTGAAGCTTTCTTT. This encodes CASRSGQGTEAFF. Full variable domain (missing parts from reference TRBV5-1 and TRBJ1-1): KAGVTQTPRYLIKTRGQQVTLSCSPISGHRSVSWYQQTPGQGLQFLFEYFSETQRNKGNFPGRFSGRQFSNSRSEMNVSTLELGDSALYLCASRSGQGTEAFFGQGTRLTVV.

The V gene is TRBV23-1, the J gene TRBJ2-2, with 16 bases matching TRBD2. TRBV23-1 is given ORF status, its function remaining uncertain. CDR3 length: 19 amino acids. The V gene end was trimmed by 3 bases and the J gene end by 4 bases; junction bases not matched to a gene: 8. The CDR3 loop is CASSQNSGLAGGGTGELFF. The DNA of the CDR3 is TGCGCCAGCAGTCAGAATTCGGGACTAGCGGGAGGGGGCACCGGGGAGCTGTTTTTT.

The gene calls are TRBV30 and TRBJ1-5; D not resolved. The CDR3 has 14 amino acids. Germline values: CDR1 GTSNPN, CDR2 SVGIG (reference sequence). Trimming removed 2 bases from V and 7 bases from J, with 15 bases in between. CDR3 nucleotides: TGTGCCTGGAGTTCCCGGGGAGGCACGCAGCCCCAGCATTTT. Its protein product is CAWSSRGGTQPQHF.

This clone was detected only once. The chain employs TRBV2 and TRBJ1-1; 9 bases fit TRBD1. The germline V gene encodes CDR1 SNHLY and CDR2 FYNNEI. CDR3 length: 14 amino acids. With V trimmed by 6 bases and J by 4 bases, 6 bases remained unmatched. Here the CDR3 DNA reads TGTGCCAGCAGGACTACAGGGGGCAGCACTGAAGCTTTCTTT. This sequence encodes CASRTTGGSTEAFF.

The rearrangement uses TRBV30 and TRBJ2-3; the D gene is possibly TRBD1 (6 bases). This CDR3 region has 15 residues. V was pared by 0 bases and J by 0 bases, with 10 bases between. Germline-derived CDR1 and CDR2 are GTSNPN and SVGIG (reference sequence). CDR3 DNA: TGTGCCTGGAGTGTACTGGACAGTAGCACAGATACGCAGTATTTT. Its protein is CAWSVLDSSTDTQYF.

The CDR3 DNA sequence: TGTGCCAGCAGTCGACGGACAGGGTTCGTCAATGAGCAGTTCTTC. It encodes CASSRRTGFVNEQFF. V is TRBV28 and J is TRBJ2-1, with 8 bases fitting TRBD1. Per the germline V gene, CDR1 is MDHEN and CDR2 is SYDVKM. The V segment lost 5 bases and the J segment 6 bases; nucleotides outside the gene matches: 9. CDR3 length: 15 amino acids.

This clone was seen just once. The chain is built from TRBV10-3 and TRBJ1-1, with D uncertain. Germline CDR1 reads ENHRY; CDR2 reads SYGVKD. V was cut by 1 base and J by 2 bases, with 17 bases left in between. The CDR3 is made up of 17 amino acids. As DNA, the CDR3 is TGTGCCATCAGTGAGTTTCCTATCGACATGGTTAACACTGAAGCTTTCTTT. It encodes CAISEFPIDMVNTEAFF.

The V and J genes are TRBV7-9 and TRBJ2-7; tentative D call: TRBD1 (5 bases). The CDR3 is made up of 14 amino acids. Germline V gives CDR1 SEHNR, CDR2 FQNEAQ (reference sequence). The V gene lost 4 bases and the J gene lost 1 base, with 11 bases spanning the gap. The CDR3 DNA reads TGTGCCAGCAGCTCGGACATAGGGTCCTACGAGCAGTACTTC. This codes for CASSSDIGSYEQYF.

This rearrangement joins TRBV4-1 to TRBJ2-5; 7 bases align to TRBD1. The CDR3 covers 14 residues. CDR1 is MGHRA and CDR2 is YSYEKL in the germline V gene. The V and J ends lost 1 base and 4 bases, in that order; junction bases with no gene match: 3. In DNA form, the CDR3 reads TGCGCCAGCAGCCAAGCCGACAGGGCAGAGACCCAGTACTTC. Translating gives CASSQADRAETQYF.

A note on this clone: Other nucleotide sequences in the sample specify the same CDR3. V gene TRBV7-9 combines with J gene TRBJ1-2; a weak D match, TRBD1 (5 bases). This CDR3 has 12 amino acids. Germline V gene lookup returns CDR1 SEHNR and CDR2 FQNEAQ (reference sequence). The germline V and J ends were trimmed by 5 bases and 8 bases, with 12 bases remaining between them. CDR3 DNA: TGTGCCAGCAGCCCAGGGACTTACGGCTACACCTTC. It encodes CASSPGTYGYTF.